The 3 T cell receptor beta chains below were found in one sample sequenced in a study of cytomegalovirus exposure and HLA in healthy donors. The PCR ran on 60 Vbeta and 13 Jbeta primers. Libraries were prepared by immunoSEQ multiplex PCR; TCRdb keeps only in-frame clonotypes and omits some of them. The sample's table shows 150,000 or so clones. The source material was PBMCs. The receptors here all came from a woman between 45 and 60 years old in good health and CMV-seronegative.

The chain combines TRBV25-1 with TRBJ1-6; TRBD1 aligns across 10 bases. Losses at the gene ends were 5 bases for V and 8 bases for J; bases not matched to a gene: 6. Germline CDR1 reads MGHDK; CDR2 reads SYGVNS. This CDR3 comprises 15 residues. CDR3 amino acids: CASSLRTGGDSPLHF. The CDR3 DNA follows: TGTGCCAGCAGTCTCCGGACAGGGGGTGATTCACCCCTCCACTTT.

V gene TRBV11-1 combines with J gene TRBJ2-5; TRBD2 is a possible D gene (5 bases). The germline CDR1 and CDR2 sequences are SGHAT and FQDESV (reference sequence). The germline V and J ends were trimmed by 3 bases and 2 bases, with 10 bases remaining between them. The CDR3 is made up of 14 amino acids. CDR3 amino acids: CASSFGLLQETQYF. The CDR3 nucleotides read TGTGCCAGCAGCTTCGGACTGTTGCAAGAGACCCAGTACTTC. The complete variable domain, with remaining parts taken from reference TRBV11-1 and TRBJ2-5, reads EAEVAQSPRYKITEKSQAVAFWCDPISGHATLYWYRQILGQGPELLVQFQDESVVDDSQLPKDRFSAERLKGVDSTLKIQPAELGDSAMYLCASSFGLLQETQYFGPGTRLLVL.

Here the CDR3 DNA reads TGTGCCAGCTCACCACCGATTCCAGGGGAGAACAATGAGCAGTTCTTC. Its translation: CASSPPIPGENNEQFF. This rearrangement joins TRBV18 to TRBJ2-1, with D possibly being TRBD1 (6 bases). Trimming removed 0 bases at V and 5 bases at J, with 14 bases between. Germline V gene lookup returns CDR1 KGHSH and CDR2 LQKENI. The CDR3 consists of 16 residues.